This entry features one T cell receptor (beta chain) sequence. The antigen is undetermined. This sample is part of a study of T cell responses to AZD1222 COVID-19 vaccine. General study findings and limits: CD4 TCRs linked to vaccination spanned spike, dominating at 160-218 and 743-854. Baseline serostatus was positive in only a handful of AZD1222 recipients.

V was trimmed by 5 bases and J by 7 bases, leaving 9 bases between them. The CDR3 spans 12 residues. Libraries were prepared by immunoSEQ multiplex PCR; TCRdb keeps only in-frame clonotypes and omits some of them. The sample has 100,000 to 150,000 clones, 80% to 90% seen once; the top ten hold under 5%. This specimen consisted of peripheral blood, obtained on day 0 of AZD1222 vaccination. This rearrangement joins TRBV12-3 or TRBV12-4 to TRBJ2-1; D is tentatively TRBD1 or TRBD2 (6 bases each). This clonotype originated in an adult in good health. The DNA for the CDR3 is TGTGCCAGCAGTCGGGGGCCAAATGAGCAGTTCTTC. The encoded protein is CASSRGPNEQFF.